The rows below give T cell receptor beta chains drawn from one sample of a study of blood T cell repertoires in COVID-19. Sequencing used immunoSEQ multiplex PCR; TCRdb keeps in-frame clones, though not all of them. The sample contains 200,000 to 250,000 clones, approximately 83% of which appear only once. The sample consisted of peripheral blood. These receptors all come from a woman aged 25 to 39 who had recovered from COVID-19. The conserved cysteine and the conserved F or W are not part of the CDR3 here.

J gene	V gene	CDR3 protein
TRBJ2-5	TRBV6-1	ASSDTETQY
TRBJ1-4	TRBV11-2	ASSLAGVHEKLF
TRBJ2-4	TRBV3-1/TRBV3-2	ASSRTTSLKNIQY
TRBJ1-2	TRBV2	ASSETGGFVYGYT
TRBJ2-7	TRBV7-2	ASSLVSGTSGSYEQY
TRBJ2-7	TRBV4-1	ASSQGLPVSSYEQY
TRBJ1-2	TRBV11-1	ASSLIQGYGYT
TRBJ1-5	TRBV15	ATSRETGQGNQPQH
TRBJ1-6	TRBV19	ASSMIQGFYESPLH
TRBJ1-5	TRBV5-8	ASSLGQGYQPQH
TRBJ2-5	TRBV10-3	AIPEVVAGGFQETQY
TRBJ2-3	TRBV5-1	ASHRGTGTDTQY
TRBJ2-5	TRBV19	ASSKRFQETQY
TRBJ2-6	TRBV7-2	ASSSDRAGANVLT
TRBJ2-5	TRBV5-1	ASSADLRGQETQY
TRBJ1-3	TRBV10-3	ATRGGAGNTIY
TRBJ2-7	TRBV11-2	ASSLERGQGYEQY
TRBJ1-4	TRBV19	ATNRGRNEKLF
TRBJ2-7	TRBV4-2	ASSQDKSGGREQY
TRBJ1-2	TRBV3-1/TRBV3-2	ASSIAGGVYGYT
TRBJ1-6	TRBV6-5	ATGTANYNSPLH
TRBJ2-1	TRBV6-5	ASSYQAGVGNEQF
TRBJ1-2	TRBV6-1	ASSEDRATYYGYT
TRBJ1-2	TRBV12-3/TRBV12-4	ASSLSPVSGYT
TRBJ2-3	TRBV6-5	ASSYESVADTQY
TRBJ1-5	TRBV12-3/TRBV12-4	ASSLEQSVDQH
TRBJ2-3	TRBV7-6	ASSPRRAGSSTDTQY
TRBJ2-3	TRBV5-1	ASSLQPDTQY
TRBJ2-2	TRBV21-1	ATRTGGITGELF